This is a list of T cell receptor beta chains from one sample in a study of molecular identifiers for immune sequencing clone quantification. TCRdb re-analysed the PCR reads in MiXCR, keeping a single row per CDR3 protein. The sample has 250,000 to 400,000 distinct CDR3 sequences; around 21% are singletons. Sequenced: naive CD8+ T cells from blood, with Jurkat cell RNA spiked in. The receptors here all came from a human donor in good health. Some libraries in this study had Jurkat cell RNA spiked in. CDR3s include the opening cysteine and the closing phenylalanine or tryptophan. A D gene is named only where the DNA matches it firmly. For some rows the clone size is stated as once, few or many, or as a class when expanded; others skip it.

TRBD2,TRBV25-1,TRBJ2-1,many,TGTGCCAGCAGTGGGGGGACTACCAGCCCTGAGCAGTTCTTC,CASSGGTTSPEQFF
NA,TRBV4-3,TRBJ2-3,many,TGCGCCAGCAGCCAAGATGTACGGGAAAAAGATACGCAGTATTTT,CASSQDVREKDTQYF
NA,TRBV7-9,TRBJ2-5,many,TGTGCCAGCAGCACCCGACTAGGAAGAAACCAAGAGACCCAGTACTTC,CASSTRLGRNQETQYF
NA,TRBV7-9,TRBJ1-6,many,TGTGCCAGCAGCCCGGATCCTACCGATTCACCCCTCCACTTT,CASSPDPTDSPLHF
NA,TRBV9,TRBJ1-2,many,TGTGCCAGCAGCCCGTCCGGGGGTGAAGGCTACACCTTC,CASSPSGGEGYTF
NA,TRBV4-1,TRBJ2-7,few,TGCGCCAGCAGCCAAGCTCTCCGTGGGGGATACGAGCAGTACTTC,CASSQALRGGYEQYF
NA,TRBV9,TRBJ2-1,many,TGTGCCAGCAGCGTAGACGGCGCTGGAGGGCCCTACAATGAGCAGTTCTTC,CASSVDGAGGPYNEQFF
NA,TRBV14,TRBJ2-1,many,TGTGCCAGCAGCCGAGGGATTTATGGTGAGCAGTTCTTC,CASSRGIYGEQFF
TRBD1,TRBV4-1,TRBJ1-2,many,TGCGCCAGCAGCCAAGAAGACACAGGGGCTAACTATGGCTACACCTTC,CASSQEDTGANYGYTF
TRBD2,TRBV6-1,TRBJ2-3,once,TGTGCCAGCAGTGATCCGGGACTAGCGGGGGGCCCGTACACAGATACGCAGTATTTT,CASSDPGLAGGPYTDTQYF
NA,TRBV27,TRBJ1-2,many,TGTGCCAGCAGTTTTCTTGGGGGCTTACATGGCTACACCTTC,CASSFLGGLHGYTF
TRBD2,TRBV20-1,TRBJ2-5,NA,TGCAGTGCTAGTAGACTAGCGGGGGGGGGAGAGACCCAGTACTTC,CSASRLAGGGETQYF
TRBD1,TRBV5-5,TRBJ2-5,many,TGTGCCAGCAGCCAGGACAGGGGGCGCCTGGAGACCCAGTACTTC,CASSQDRGRLETQYF
TRBD1,TRBV11-2,TRBJ2-3,many,TGTGCCAGCAGCCCCTGGACAGGGGATAACACAGATACGCAGTATTTT,CASSPWTGDNTDTQYF
TRBD2,TRBV10-2,TRBJ2-1,few,TGCGCCAGCAAACTAGCGGGGGGCATCAATGAGCAGTTCTTC,CASKLAGGINEQFF
TRBD1,TRBV7-9,TRBJ2-1,many,TGTGCCAGCAGCTTAGACAGGGGGCCTGCCTACAATGAGCAGTTCTTC,CASSLDRGPAYNEQFF
NA,TRBV28,TRBJ2-3,many,TGTGCCAGCAGTTTGGCGTCCGCCGTTACGCAGTATTTT,CASSLASAVTQYF
NA,TRBV19,TRBJ2-2,many,TGTGCCAGTACCCTGGTCGGGTACACCGGGGAGCTGTTTTTT,CASTLVGYTGELFF
TRBD1,TRBV13,TRBJ1-5,many,TGTGCCAGCAGCTTACACACAGGGGTAGGCAATCAGCCCCAGCATTTT,CASSLHTGVGNQPQHF
NA,TRBV12-3/TRBV12-4,TRBJ1-1,many,TGTGCCAGCATCGGGACCGTTTGGGGTGAAGCTTTCTTT,CASIGTVWGEAFF
TRBD1,TRBV29-1,TRBJ2-7,many,TGCAGCACCCTACAGGGGATGAACGAGCAGTACTTC,CSTLQGMNEQYF
TRBD1,TRBV4-1,TRBJ1-2,many,TGCGCCAGCAGCCAAGACGGATCCAGGACAGGAGGCAATGGCTACACCTTC,CASSQDGSRTGGNGYTF
NA,TRBV7-6,TRBJ1-4,many,TGTGCCAGCAGCTCCTTCGGAGGTGAAAAACTGTTTTTT,CASSSFGGEKLFF
NA,TRBV19,TRBJ2-3,many,TGTGCCAGTAGTATTGTCTTTGGGGGCCAGGCCCCAGATACGCAGTATTTT,CASSIVFGGQAPDTQYF
NA,TRBV12-3/TRBV12-4,TRBJ2-7,many,TGTGCCAGCAGTTTCGGGGTCCACGAGCAGTACTTC,CASSFGVHEQYF
NA,TRBV19,TRBJ2-6,many,TGTGCCAGTAGTGTCCAAGGGGCCAACGTCCTGACTTTC,CASSVQGANVLTF
NA,TRBV3-1,TRBJ1-3,NA,TGTGCCAGCAGCCCCGGACCCGCGAGCTCTGGAAACACCATATATTTT,CASSPGPASSGNTIYF
NA,TRBV19,TRBJ2-3,few,TGTGCCAGTACCCCTTCGGGTAGCAGAGCAGTCACAGATACGCAGTATTTT,CASTPSGSRAVTDTQYF
TRBD1,TRBV12-3/TRBV12-4,TRBJ2-5,many,TGTGCCAGCAGTGGACAGGGTCGGGGTGTACAAGAGACCCAGTACTTC,CASSGQGRGVQETQYF
NA,TRBV6-5,TRBJ2-1,many,TGTGCCAGCAGTTACTCTGCTAGCCGGTGGGAGCAGTTCTTC,CASSYSASRWEQFF
NA,TRBV7-9,TRBJ1-1,NA,TGTGCCAGCAGCGCAGCAGGGGCCTCGAGCACTGAAGCTTTCTTT,CASSAAGASSTEAFF
NA,TRBV29-1,TRBJ2-7,many,TGCAGCGTTATGGGACCTGGACTCCCGGGGACGGAGCAGTACTTC,CSVMGPGLPGTEQYF
TRBD1,TRBV4-1,TRBJ1-1,many,TGCGCCAGCAGCCAACAGGGGGCGGCTGGACTGAACACTGAAGCTTTCTTT,CASSQQGAAGLNTEAFF
TRBD1,TRBV4-3,TRBJ1-2,NA,TGCGCCAGCAGCCAAGTCGAGGGGGCAGTCGATGGCTACACCTTC,CASSQVEGAVDGYTF
TRBD1,TRBV6-2/TRBV6-3,TRBJ1-1,many,TGTGCCAGCAGTTTATGGACAGGCGAGAACACTGAAGCTTTCTTT,CASSLWTGENTEAFF
NA,TRBV7-2,TRBJ2-7,few,TGTGCCAGCAGCGCCCTCGGATTTGGAACAGCTCCCTACGAGCAGTACTTC,CASSALGFGTAPYEQYF
NA,TRBV5-4,TRBJ2-7,NA,TGTGCCAACGGCTTGGCCCAGGAGCAGTACTTC,CANGLAQEQYF